This T cell receptor beta chain was recovered during a study of response to subunit inactivated influenza vaccine. This clonotype was detected only a few times. TCRdb re-called the RT-PCR reads through MiXCR, storing one row per CDR3 protein. In the table there are about 540,000 distinct CDR3 sequences, under 25% of which are singletons. Germline V gene sequence: CDR1 SQVTM, CDR2 ANQGSEA. This CDR3 comprises 13 residues. The junction had 10 bases not matched to a gene; V was cut back by 6 bases and J by 6 bases. This sample also belongs to another study, concerning T cells expressing NK-cell markers. That report adds: A 5'RACE template switching approach incorporating UMIs was used to make TCR beta cDNA. The study found dominant NKG2C+ clonotypes at roughly 1.0-8% of CD8+ T cells in roughly six donors. These same clonotypes (in four donors) also led the CD3+CD56-NKG2C+ fraction.

The sequencing here drew on CD4+ T cells sorted from PBMCs, taken about 11 days after vaccination. This chain joins TRBV29-1 and TRBJ1-2; 7 bases map to TRBD1. The source of this sequence is a man aged 50 or older who received an inactivated influenza vaccine. This chain's CDR3 is CSVGNTGDNGYTF. In nucleotides, the CDR3 is TGCAGCGTAGGCAACACAGGGGACAATGGCTACACCTTC. Together with reference TRBV29-1 and TRBJ1-2, the CDR3 gives the full variable domain: SAVISQKPSRDICQRGTSLTIQCQVDSQVTMMFWYRQQPGQSLTLIATANQGSEATYESGFVIDKFPISRPNLTFSTLTVSNMSPEDSSIYLCSVGNTGDNGYTFGSGTRLTVV.